This T cell receptor (beta chain) emerged from a study of T cell responses to AZD1222 COVID-19 vaccine (dated by TCRdb to the early 2020s). Describing the broader study: Because spike-specific TCR depth and breadth did not differ between the two schedules, AZD1222 recipients who got a second dose at roughly 4 weeks were pooled with those who got a second dose at roughly 12 weeks. A total of 233 trial participants underwent TCR sequencing, of whom some 210 received two doses of AZD1222 and about 26 received two doses of the MenACWY control vaccine. Trial participants were enrolled into age subgroups of 18-55, 56-69 and 70-plus years, which contained about 150, 27 and 61 TCR-sequenced participants, respectively.

Measured from the cysteine to the phenylalanine, the CDR3 is 13 residues long. The CDR3 DNA has 39 bases and is translated from base 1. Cut back by 9 bases and 7 bases, the V and J ends lie 13 bases apart. Sequences SGHDN (CDR1) and FVKESK (CDR2) are obtained from the germline V gene. What this sample's time point label stands for: baseline before first vaccination. Vaccinee samples came from UK trials COV001 and COV002, including a single-blind randomized controlled phase 2/3 trial of AZD1222 (ChAdOx1 nCoV-19) in healthy adults. For TCRbeta chain sequencing, PBMC samples were collected from trial participants at day 0 and at day 28 after the second dose. The CDR3 regions of human TCRbeta chains were analyzed by immunosequencing. The published analysis was carried out like this. TCRs in the repertoires were compared against a reference library of SARS-CoV-2-specific TCRs that had been generated with the MIRA antigen-specificity platform. Breadth meant the fraction of unique TCRs that were SARS-CoV-2-associated, whereas depth meant the fraction of total T cells that were SARS-CoV-2-associated. Each spike-specific TCR was assigned to its reactive spike region and to a CD4 or CD8 class using the MIRA data. Log10-transformed breadth and depth values were compared by one-way ANOVA with Sidak's multiple comparisons tests. The table was pulled from immuneACCESS by TCRdb, which kept in-frame rearrangements only. Such tables lose some clones; where checked, under half of the loss comes from unresolved V genes, and the rest has no known cause. The V and J calls and clone size were taken over from that table, and D and trimming were inferred from the DNA. In all, the sample holds 90,000 to 150,000 clones, and 75% to 90% of those were seen once. The top ten hold about 2.4% of the sample.

As for this clone: Its antigen is still unknown. Nothing much larger sits one base from this clone, and base qualities are not available.

Points the paper makes about the study in general: CD4 TCRs associated with the vaccine covered the entire spike protein, and the dominant responses were in regions 160-218 and 743-854. Reportedly, close to half of the unique spike-specific TCRs recognized epitopes lying outside the regions that are mutated in the B.1.351 and B.1.1.7 variants. After two AZD1222 doses, spike-specific TCR breadth and depth were significantly higher than at day 0 and than in MenACWY recipients. The 56-69-year group was small, and its depth increase did not reach significance, likely because of low power. Conclusions about previously exposed vaccinees are limited because only a handful of AZD1222 recipients were SARS-CoV-2 seropositive at baseline. Because no day 14 peak-response samples were available, the repertoires could be characterized only after the peak T cell response. Most participants were white British and females outnumbered males, and the authors suggested that clonal diversity may have been underestimated.

The receptor was derived from an adult in good health. This material consisted of peripheral blood, taken on day 0 of AZD1222 vaccination. The sequence links TRBV14 to TRBJ1-6; the D gene is perhaps TRBD1, on 5 matching bases. The CDR3 in this case is CASSGTRNSPLHF. The nucleotide sequence reads TGTGCCAGTTCCGGGACCCGCAATTCACCCCTCCACTTT.